The clone carrying this T cell receptor beta chain came up a few times. The data originate from a study of blood T cells in healthy people across ages. Through a sample-barcoded 5' primer and a J-beta primer mix, a second PCR was run for 7 to 11 cycles. With 12 random nucleotides, a template-switch adaptor tagged each individual cDNA molecule. Each sample yielded at least 3 million CDR3-containing paired-end reads. One entry per CDR3 protein, called by TCRdb with MiXCR from the 5' RACE reads. The top ten clones hold around 2.9% of a sample with 700,000 to 900,000 distinct CDR3 sequences, around 24% of them seen once. Caucasian, healthy and from Russia, the donors were aged between about 6 and 100. Separately, the same data were catalogued under a study of T cells of mothers and their children. That study reports: Detection yielded no persistent microchimeric T cell clones.

The receptor's source is a boy younger than 18 in good health. The sample comprised blood.

The CDR3: CASLPSQGTGDTQYF. For the CDR3, the DNA is TGTGCCAGCCTACCTTCTCAGGGGACGGGAGATACGCAGTATTTT. This chain joins TRBV18 and TRBJ2-3; D might be TRBD1 (6 bases). CDR1 KGHSH and CDR2 LQKENI come from the germline V gene. Trimming left V 8 bases short and J 5 bases short, with 20 bases between. The CDR3 loop spans 15 amino acids. The whole variable domain, filled in from reference TRBV18 and TRBJ2-3, reads NAGVMQNPRHLVRRRGQEARLRCSPMKGHSHVYWYRQLPEEGLKFMVYLQKENIIDESGMPKERFSAEFPKEGPSILRIQQVVRGDSAAYFCASLPSQGTGDTQYFGPGTRLTVL.